These T cell receptor beta chains were read from a single sample in a study of identifying expanded T cells in peripheral blood. Sequencing was performed with immunoSEQ multiplex PCR; in TCRdb, only in-frame clones are kept and a portion is missing. The sample shows around 75,000 clones, about nine tenths of them seen only once. Sequencing used blood. Receptor source: a person aged 18 to 69 in good health. The CDR3 runs from the conserved cysteine through the conserved F or W. Each record gives: clone size, D gene, J gene, V gene, CDR3 protein, CDR3 DNA. D genes are given only for firm matches. Clone size is stated in some rows and not others, as once, few, many or a class when expanded.

>.|.|TRBJ2-1|TRBV9
CASSPNLRSDEQFF
TGTGCCAGCAGCCCCAATTTGCGGAGCGATGAGCAGTTCTTC
>once|TRBD2|TRBJ2-5|TRBV10-3
CAISESMVSDRLAGGQETQYF
TGTGCCATCAGTGAGTCGATGGTCTCAGATAGGCTAGCGGGGGGGCAAGAGACCCAGTACTTC
>.|.|TRBJ1-2|TRBV6-5
CASSYSVGSGYTF
TGTGCCAGCAGTTACTCGGTCGGCTCTGGCTACACCTTC
>.|.|TRBJ2-7|TRBV28
CASSLVDTPYEQYF
TGTGCCAGCAGTCTTGTGGACACCCCCTACGAGCAGTACTTC
>.|.|TRBJ1-2|TRBV4-3
CASSQDRGVWGYTF
TGCGCCAGCAGCCAAGATCGGGGTGTTTGGGGCTACACCTTC
>.|.|TRBJ1-2|TRBV6-6
CASTSGAGREGYTF
TGTGCCAGCACCAGCGGGGCTGGGAGAGAAGGCTACACCTTC
>.|.|TRBJ2-6|TRBV7-2
CASSFHPGDPSGANVLTF
TGTGCCAGCAGCTTTCACCCGGGGGATCCCTCTGGGGCCAACGTCCTGACTTTC
>.|.|TRBJ1-1|TRBV5-6
CASSLISGPPTEAFF
TGTGCCAGCAGTCTAATATCAGGGCCCCCTACTGAAGCTTTCTTT
>.|.|TRBJ1-3|TRBV19
CASIELRSGNTIYF
TGTGCCAGTATTGAGCTCCGCTCTGGAAACACCATATATTTT
>.|TRBD1|TRBJ2-6|TRBV27
CASSLGTGNSGANVLTF
TGTGCCAGCAGTTTAGGGACAGGTAATTCTGGGGCCAACGTCCTGACTTTC
>.|.|TRBJ2-7|TRBV7-9
CASSLAIGLSYEQYF
TGTGCCAGCAGCTTAGCGATCGGCTTGTCCTACGAGCAGTACTTC
>once|TRBD1|TRBJ1-2|TRBV7-8
CASRSGPGTVNYGYTF
TGTGCCAGCAGGTCCGGTCCCGGGACAGTGAACTATGGCTACACCTTC
>once|TRBD1|TRBJ1-1|TRBV5-6
CASSWDRGPGNTEAFF
TGTGCCAGCAGCTGGGACAGGGGGCCTGGGAACACTGAAGCTTTCTTT
>.|.|TRBJ2-3|TRBV9
CASGGRLTDTQYF
TGTGCCAGCGGGGGGCGCCTAACAGATACGCAGTATTTT
>.|.|TRBJ2-5|TRBV18
CASSALGQETQYF
TGTGCCAGCTCAGCCCTGGGACAAGAGACCCAGTACTTC
>.|.|TRBJ2-5|TRBV23-1
CASSQYLVDQGETQYF
TGCGCCAGCAGTCAATATTTAGTTGACCAGGGGGAGACCCAGTACTTC
>.|.|TRBJ2-1|TRBV5-1
CASSLNGYNEQFF
TGCGCCAGCAGCTTGAACGGCTACAATGAGCAGTTCTTC
>.|TRBD2|TRBJ2-3|TRBV6-4
CASSGGLHTDTQYF
TGTGCCAGCAGTGGGGGACTACACACAGATACGCAGTATTTT
>.|.|TRBJ2-1|TRBV19
CASIGSQSQSSYNEQFF
TGTGCCAGTATCGGCTCCCAGTCCCAGAGCTCCTACAATGAGCAGTTCTTC
>once|.|TRBJ1-5|TRBV6-1
CASSEFAWGRSENQPQHF
TGTGCCAGCAGTGAATTTGCATGGGGCAGGTCGGAGAATCAGCCCCAGCATTTT
>.|.|TRBJ1-4|TRBV29-1
CSVGISEKLFF
TGCAGCGTTGGTATTAGTGAAAAACTGTTTTTT
>.|.|TRBJ1-1|TRBV29-1
CSARGPNTEAFF
TGCAGCGCCAGGGGACCGAACACTGAAGCTTTCTTT
>.|TRBD1|TRBJ2-3|TRBV9
CASSASTGAPTDTQYF
TGTGCCAGCAGCGCGTCGACAGGGGCCCCCACAGATACGCAGTATTTT
>.|.|TRBJ1-2|TRBV9
CASSVTGQNYGYTF
TGTGCCAGCAGCGTAACCGGACAGAACTATGGCTACACCTTC
>.|.|TRBJ1-1|TRBV4-2
CASSQGHEAFF
TGTGCCAGCAGCCAAGGACATGAAGCTTTCTTT
>.|TRBD1|TRBJ2-7|TRBV28
CAHGQGPLYEQYF
TGTGCCCATGGACAGGGGCCCCTCTACGAGCAGTACTTC
>.|.|TRBJ1-5|TRBV10-2
CASSEGGLAGPQHF
TGCGCCAGCAGTGAGGGGGGGCTGGCTGGGCCCCAGCATTTT
>.|.|TRBJ2-7|TRBV5-4
CASSLDGEAQYF
TGTGCCAGCAGCTTGGATGGGGAAGCGCAGTACTTC
>.|TRBD1|TRBJ2-7|TRBV2
CASSGDSHEQYF
TGTGCCAGCAGCGGGGACAGTCACGAGCAGTACTTC
>.|.|TRBJ2-1|TRBV30
CALIRGSYNEQFF
TGTGCCTTAATTCGGGGGTCCTACAATGAGCAGTTCTTC
>.|.|TRBJ1-1|TRBV4-3
CASSQDQNGRTEAFF
TGCGCCAGCAGCCAAGATCAGAACGGACGCACTGAAGCTTTCTTT
>.|.|TRBJ1-2|TRBV6-6
CASSLPNYGYTF
TGTGCCAGCAGCCTTCCTAACTATGGCTACACCTTC
>.|.|TRBJ1-3|TRBV5-6
CASNLVNSGNTIYF
TGTGCCAGCAACCTGGTGAATTCTGGAAACACCATATATTTT
>.|TRBD1|TRBJ2-1|TRBV6-4
CASSDRDRGYNEQFF
TGTGCCAGCAGTGACCGGGACAGGGGATACAATGAGCAGTTCTTC
>.|.|TRBJ1-1|TRBV6-1
CASKAEVVRNTEAFF
TGTGCCAGCAAGGCGGAGGTGGTCCGGAACACTGAAGCTTTCTTT
>.|.|TRBJ1-1|TRBV5-1
CASSLLYGNTNTEAFF
TGCGCCAGCAGCTTGTTATATGGGAATACGAACACTGAAGCTTTCTTT
>.|.|TRBJ2-2|TRBV2
CASSERARPGELFF
TGTGCCAGCAGTGAAAGGGCCAGACCCGGGGAGCTGTTTTTT
>.|TRBD2|TRBJ2-7|TRBV5-8
CASSFGGVYEQYF
TGTGCCAGCAGCTTCGGGGGGGTCTACGAGCAGTACTTC
>.|.|TRBJ1-3|TRBV6-6
CASGLGLDSGNTIYF
TGTGCCAGCGGCCTGGGGCTGGACTCTGGAAACACCATATATTTT
>once|.|TRBJ1-1|TRBV7-2
CASSLAGGYGTEAFF
TGTGCCAGCAGCTTAGCCGGGGGGTATGGCACTGAAGCTTTCTTT
>.|.|TRBJ2-7|TRBV25-1
CASTGQHRDSYEQYF
TGTGCCAGCACCGGACAGCACAGGGACTCCTACGAGCAGTACTTC
>few|.|TRBJ2-7|TRBV4-3
CASSQERWLYEQYF
TGCGCCAGCAGCCAAGAAAGGTGGCTGTACGAGCAGTACTTC
>.|TRBD2|TRBJ2-1|TRBV5-8
CASSWYSGSYNEQFF
TGTGCCAGCAGCTGGTATAGCGGGAGCTACAATGAGCAGTTCTTC
>.|TRBD2|TRBJ2-2|TRBV7-2
CASSLDPSGTGELFF
TGTGCCAGCAGCTTAGATCCTAGCGGTACCGGGGAGCTGTTTTTT
>.|.|TRBJ2-7|TRBV28
CASSLRDRLNYEQYF
TGTGCCAGCAGCCTCCGTGACAGGCTTAACTACGAGCAGTACTTC
>.|.|TRBJ1-2|TRBV7-2
CASSLAFGQRANYGYTF
TGTGCCAGCAGCTTAGCGTTCGGACAGCGAGCTAACTATGGCTACACCTTC
>.|TRBD2|TRBJ2-1|TRBV9
CASSAPAGGDYNEQFF
TGTGCCAGCAGCGCCCCAGCGGGGGGGGATTACAATGAGCAGTTCTTC
>.|.|TRBJ2-7|TRBV6-5
CASSSYYEQYF
TGTGCCAGCAGTTCTTATTACGAGCAGTACTTC
>.|.|TRBJ1-4|TRBV28
CASRVSLDEKLFF
TGTGCCAGCCGGGTGTCTTTGGATGAAAAACTGTTTTTT